The 10 T cell receptor beta chains below all came from one sample that was sequenced in a study of long-term antiretroviral therapy in people with HIV. With survey level as its setting, the immunoSEQ assay was v3.0. Some clones are missing from TCRdb's copy, which holds only in-frame ones; the method was immunoSEQ multiplex PCR. The repertoire holds about 25,000 clones, around 83% seen once, with less than 15% in the top ten. This specimen was unsorted PBMCs, taken 2.9 years after starting antiretroviral therapy. These receptors all come from a man in his fifties or sixties with HIV.

The CDR3 spells CASSETRTGGTGELFF. In DNA form, the CDR3 reads TGCGCCAGCAGTGAGACCCGGACAGGGGGCACCGGGGAGCTGTTTTTT. The gene calls are TRBV10-2 and TRBJ2-2; TRBD1 aligns across 10 bases. Germline loops: CDR1 WSHSY, CDR2 SAAADI. The V gene end was trimmed by 2 bases and the J gene end by 4 bases; junction bases not matched to a gene: 4. There are 16 residues in the CDR3.

V usage is TRBV7-2 and J usage is TRBJ2-2; 7 bases align to TRBD1. This CDR3 spans 15 amino acids. Losses at the gene ends were 3 bases for V and 4 bases for J; bases not matched to a gene: 5. Germline CDR1 SGHTA, CDR2 FQGNSA. CDR3 nucleotide sequence: TGTGCCAGCAGCTTTAACAGGGGTGGCACCGGGGAGCTGTTTTTT. Encoded protein: CASSFNRGGTGELFF.

This chain connects TRBV6-4 to TRBJ1-2; D possibly corresponds to TRBD1 (5 bases). Germline V gene lookup returns CDR1 MRHNA and CDR2 SNTAGT. The ends were cut back, 0 bases at V and 4 bases at J, with 9 bases in the middle. The CDR3 loop spans 14 amino acids. The CDR3 coding sequence is TGTGCCAGCAGTGACTCGCAGGGCCGCTATGGCTACACCTTC. Translation gives CASSDSQGRYGYTF.

The chain joins TRBV2 to TRBJ2-2, with 11 nucleotides matching TRBD2. The V and J ends lost 8 bases and 4 bases, in that order; junction bases with no gene match: 6. The CDR3 contains 15 residues. Germline assignment: CDR1 SNHLY and CDR2 FYNNEI. The CDR3 coding sequence is TGTGCCAGCGTTCTAGCGGGGGGTTCCACCGGGGAGCTGTTTTTT. This gives the protein CASVLAGGSTGELFF.

The CDR3 here is CSVVSGGGDTQYF. The DNA of the CDR3 is TGCAGCGTTGTTAGCGGGGGGGGAGATACGCAGTATTTT. The rearrangement uses TRBV29-1 and TRBJ2-3; 11 positions agree with TRBD2. The CDR3 is 13 amino acids. CDR1 is SQVTM, CDR2 ANQGSEA, per germline. V shed 4 bases, J shed 5 bases, and the junction held 2 bases outside the gene matches.

The rearrangement links TRBV29-1 to TRBJ1-2; D is unresolved. V was trimmed by 6 bases and J by 6 bases, leaving 11 bases between them. Germline V CDR1 and CDR2: SQVTM, ANQGSEA. The CDR3 covers 11 residues. The CDR3 spells CSVRVLDGYTF. CDR3 DNA sequence: TGCAGCGTACGGGTTTTGGATGGCTACACCTTC. Based on the CDR3 plus reference TRBV29-1 and TRBJ1-2, the full variable domain is SAVISQKPSRDICQRGTSLTIQCQVDSQVTMMFWYRQQPGQSLTLIATANQGSEATYESGFVIDKFPISRPNLTFSTLTVSNMSPEDSSIYLCSVRVLDGYTFGSGTRLTVV.

This clone was counted only a few times. This rearrangement joins TRBV5-1 to TRBJ2-1, with 7 bases that match TRBD2. After removal of 0 bases from V and 10 bases from J, the junction contained 13 bases not matched to a gene. The CDR3 consists of 16 residues. Germline CDR1 and CDR2: SGHRS and YFSETQ. CDR3 nucleotides: TGCGCCAGCAGCTTGGCGGGGGGAGGGCCCACTAAGGAGCAGTTCTTC. Protein sequence: CASSLAGGGPTKEQFF.

The chain employs TRBV7-6 and TRBJ1-4; no definite D call. Germline CDR1 reads SGHVS; CDR2 reads FNYEAQ. The CDR3 contains 15 residues. Deletions cut 1 base from V and 0 bases from J, with 6 bases between. The CDR3 here is CASSLGPTTNEKLFF. CDR3 DNA: TGTGCCAGCAGCTTAGGCCCGACAACTAATGAAAAACTGTTTTTT.

The CDR3 DNA is TGCGCCAGCAGCCCTCTGGTGACAGGAGGCGAGCAGTACTTC. It encodes CASSPLVTGGEQYF. The V and J genes are TRBV5-1 and TRBJ2-7; D may be TRBD1 (6 bases). V was trimmed by 4 bases and J by 6 bases, leaving 17 bases between them. CDR3 length: 14 amino acids. The germline V gene encodes CDR1 SGHRS and CDR2 YFSETQ.

The chain is built from TRBV29-1 and TRBJ2-1, with a tentative D call TRBD1 (5 bases). The CDR3 sequence is 13 residues long. The germline V gene encodes CDR1 SQVTM and CDR2 ANQGSEA. Trimming left V 4 bases short and J 3 bases short, with 10 bases between. CDR3 amino acids: CSVAPQGYNEQFF. CDR3 nucleotide sequence: TGCAGCGTTGCTCCGCAGGGCTACAATGAGCAGTTCTTC.